This T cell receptor beta chain was captured by sequencing in a study of blood T cell repertoires in COVID-19. The overall study: Sites in the United States, Italy and Spain provided acute and convalescent COVID-19 samples. Sources were T cells, B-cell-depleted T cells, or PBMCs; the material itself was cDNA or gDNA.

Seattle researchers signed up patients amid active infection and tracked them longitudinally. Authors' methods: For nucleated cells, counts were estimated from reference gene primer amplification. Generated by immunoSEQ multiplex PCR, the TCRdb table keeps only in-frame clones and is missing some. V, J and clone size are taken as reported in that table, and D and trimming were inferred from the DNA itself. This sample has about 200,000 clones, with about 93% found just once. CDR3 length equals 12 residues. J lost 8 bases, V lost 4 bases, and 3 bases had no gene match. From germline, CDR1 is GTSNPN and CDR2 SVGIG (reference sequence).

The specimen was peripheral blood. The chain combines TRBV30 with TRBJ1-4; 8 bases agree with TRBD1. The receptor comes from a man in his sixties with COVID-19, enrolled during active disease. CDR3 bases: TGTGCCTGGAAACGACAGGGGGAAAAACTGTTTTTT. Protein: CAWKRQGEKLFF.